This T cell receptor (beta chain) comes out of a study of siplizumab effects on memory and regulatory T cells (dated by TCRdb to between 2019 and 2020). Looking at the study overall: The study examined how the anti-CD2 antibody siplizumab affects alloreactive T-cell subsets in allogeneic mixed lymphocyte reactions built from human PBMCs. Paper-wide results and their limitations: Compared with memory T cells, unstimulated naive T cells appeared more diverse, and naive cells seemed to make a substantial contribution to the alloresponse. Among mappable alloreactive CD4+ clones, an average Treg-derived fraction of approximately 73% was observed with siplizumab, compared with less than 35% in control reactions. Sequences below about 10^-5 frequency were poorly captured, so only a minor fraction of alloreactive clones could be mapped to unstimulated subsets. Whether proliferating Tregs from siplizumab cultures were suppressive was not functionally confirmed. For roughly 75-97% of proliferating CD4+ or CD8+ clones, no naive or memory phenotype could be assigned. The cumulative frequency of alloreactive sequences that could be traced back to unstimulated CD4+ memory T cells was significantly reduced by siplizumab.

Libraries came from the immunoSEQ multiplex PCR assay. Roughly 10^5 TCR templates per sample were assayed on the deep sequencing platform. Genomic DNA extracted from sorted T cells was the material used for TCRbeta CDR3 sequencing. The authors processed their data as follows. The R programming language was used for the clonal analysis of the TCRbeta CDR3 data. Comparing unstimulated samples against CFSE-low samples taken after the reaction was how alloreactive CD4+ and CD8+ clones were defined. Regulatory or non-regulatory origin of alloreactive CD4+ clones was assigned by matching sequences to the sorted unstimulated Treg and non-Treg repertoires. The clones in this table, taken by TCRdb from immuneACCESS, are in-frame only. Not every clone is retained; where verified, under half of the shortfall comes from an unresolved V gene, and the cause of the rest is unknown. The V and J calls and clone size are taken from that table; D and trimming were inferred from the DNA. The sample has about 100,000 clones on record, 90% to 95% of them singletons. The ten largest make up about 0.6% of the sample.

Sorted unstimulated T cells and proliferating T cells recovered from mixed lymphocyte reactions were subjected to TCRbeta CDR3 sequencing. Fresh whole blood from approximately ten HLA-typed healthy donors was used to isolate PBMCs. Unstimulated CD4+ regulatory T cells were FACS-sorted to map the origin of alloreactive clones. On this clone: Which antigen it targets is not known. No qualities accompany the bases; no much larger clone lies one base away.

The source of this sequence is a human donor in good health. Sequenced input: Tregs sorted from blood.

CDR3 reads: CASSSRGQGETQYF. The DNA reads as follows: TGCGCCAGCAGCTCCCGAGGACAGGGCGAGACCCAGTACTTC. This sequence uses TRBV23-1 and TRBJ2-5, and 8 junctional nucleotides match TRBD1. TRBV23-1 is an open reading frame whose function is uncertain. Trimming accounts for 6 bases at V and 5 bases at J, while the number of junction bases matched to no gene is 8. The CDR3 goes from the cysteine to the phenylalanine over 14 residues. The DNA shown is the 42-base CDR3, in frame from base 1.